There are many counts of the clone carrying this T cell receptor (beta chain). Its target is not known. Deletions cut 2 bases from V and 2 bases from J, with 10 bases between. Per the germline V gene, CDR1 is SGHVS and CDR2 is FQNEAQ. The CDR3 spans 14 residues. A single record per CDR3 protein comes from TCRdb applying MiXCR to the multiplex PCR reads. The repertoire holds more than 80,000 distinct CDR3 sequences, with less than 40% as singletons. These data originate in a study of breast tumors, draining lymph nodes, adjacent tissues. Findings and caveats of the study: Luminal-like breast cancer showed significantly higher tumor–nontumor repertoire similarity than basal-like.

Axillary draining lymph nodes of breast cancer patients supplied the node samples. The chain recombines TRBV7-8 with TRBJ2-7, with D perhaps TRBD1 (6 bases). The origin of this receptor is a female donor with breast cancer. Some clones in this sample may be carry-over from other donors' samples. The sequenced sample consisted of axillary lymph node tissue. This CDR3 is CASSLTGSTYEQYF. In nucleotides, the CDR3 is TGTGCCAGCAGCTTAACAGGGTCGACCTACGAGCAGTACTTC.